This TCR beta chain was retrieved from a study of blood T cell repertoires in COVID-19. Trimming left V 5 bases short and J 4 bases short, with 11 bases between. Germline-derived CDR1 and CDR2 are MNHEY and SMNVEV (reference sequence). The CDR3 has 13 amino acids. Only in-frame clones appear in the TCRdb table, and some are missing; sequencing was by immunoSEQ multiplex PCR. This sample has 250,000 or so clones, with about 85% found just once. This chain links TRBV27 with TRBJ1-1; possible D gene TRBD1, 5 bases. This TCR came from a man aged 60 to 75 with acute or convalescent COVID-19. Sequenced input: peripheral blood. The CDR3 region is CASSTNRGTEAFF. CDR3 nucleotide sequence: TGTGCCAGCAGTACAAATAGGGGCACTGAAGCTTTCTTT.